Sequencing of this TCR beta chain was carried out in a study of cytomegalovirus exposure and HLA in healthy donors. Study conclusions and caveats: Most TCRs appeared rarely, but some public TCRs recurred in many donors.

This PCR relied on a set of 60 Vbeta primers and 13 Jbeta primers. Produced via immunoSEQ multiplex PCR; TCRdb's table is partial and in-frame only. The data show about 110,000 clones, under 80% seen once. With respect to this clone: Its antigen is still unknown.

CDR3 length: 14 amino acids. V lost 1 base, J lost 4 bases, and 10 bases lay in between. The V gene's germline CDR1 is LNHDA and CDR2 SQIVND (reference sequence). The chain is built from TRBV19 and TRBJ1-1, with unresolved D. The sequencing input was PBMCs. The TCR was taken from a man between 60 and 70 years old in good health and CMV-seronegative. The CDR3 reads CASSIAGTSTEAFF. CDR3 DNA: TGTGCCAGTAGTATAGCCGGAACTAGCACTGAAGCTTTCTTT.